These T cell receptor beta chains were read from a single sample in a study of cytomegalovirus exposure and HLA in healthy donors. Sequencing was performed with immunoSEQ multiplex PCR; in TCRdb, only in-frame clones are kept and a portion is missing. This table holds about 180,000 clones, around 84% found once. Source material: PBMCs. The receptors here all came from a man aged 18 to 30 in good health and CMV-seropositive. Both conserved end residues are part of each CDR3. A D gene is named only where the DNA matches it firmly. A row's size may be missing; if present it is once, few, many or a size class.

d_call: .; clone_size: .; j_call: TRBJ2-2; v_call: TRBV4-1; cdr3_aa: CASSFPWGANTGELFF; cdr3_nt: TGCGCCAGCAGCTTTCCGTGGGGGGCGAACACCGGGGAGCTGTTTTTT
d_call: .; clone_size: .; j_call: TRBJ2-7; v_call: TRBV28; cdr3_aa: CASSSLDRLFDEQYF; cdr3_nt: TGTGCCAGCAGTTCTTTGGACAGACTCTTCGACGAGCAGTACTTC
d_call: .; clone_size: .; j_call: TRBJ1-2; v_call: TRBV6-1; cdr3_aa: CASSDLDRVSYGYTF; cdr3_nt: TGTGCCAGCAGTGACTTGGACAGAGTTTCCTATGGCTACACCTTC
d_call: TRBD1; clone_size: .; j_call: TRBJ1-1; v_call: TRBV10-3; cdr3_aa: CAISGTGTGDTEAFF; cdr3_nt: TGTGCCATCAGTGGCACCGGGACAGGGGACACTGAAGCTTTCTTT
d_call: TRBD1; clone_size: few; j_call: TRBJ2-1; v_call: TRBV6-5; cdr3_aa: CASSHRGTGGDEQFF; cdr3_nt: TGTGCCAGCAGTCATAGGGGGACAGGGGGCGATGAGCAGTTCTTC
d_call: TRBD2; clone_size: .; j_call: TRBJ2-7; v_call: TRBV7-6; cdr3_aa: CASSPRTSGGYEQYF; cdr3_nt: TGTGCCAGCAGCCCACGAACTAGCGGCGGCTACGAGCAGTACTTC
d_call: TRBD2; clone_size: .; j_call: TRBJ2-7; v_call: TRBV2; cdr3_aa: CASSELGLAGVGYEQYF; cdr3_nt: TGTGCCAGCAGTGAACTGGGACTAGCGGGAGTCGGGTACGAGCAGTACTTC
d_call: .; clone_size: .; j_call: TRBJ1-1; v_call: TRBV5-1; cdr3_aa: CASSLGAEAFF; cdr3_nt: TGCGCCAGCAGCTTGGGAGCTGAAGCTTTCTTT
d_call: TRBD2; clone_size: .; j_call: TRBJ2-3; v_call: TRBV28; cdr3_aa: CASKDRLAGDTQYF; cdr3_nt: TGTGCCAGCAAAGATAGGCTAGCGGGAGATACGCAGTATTTT
d_call: .; clone_size: .; j_call: TRBJ2-5; v_call: TRBV6-1; cdr3_aa: CASSEARQVQETQYF; cdr3_nt: TGTGCCAGCAGTGAAGCCAGACAGGTCCAAGAGACCCAGTACTTC
d_call: TRBD1; clone_size: .; j_call: TRBJ2-7; v_call: TRBV7-8; cdr3_aa: CASSLRDSNYEQYF; cdr3_nt: TGTGCCAGCAGCCTCCGGGACAGCAACTACGAGCAGTACTTC
d_call: TRBD1; clone_size: .; j_call: TRBJ2-5; v_call: TRBV30; cdr3_aa: CAWRQGAKETQYF; cdr3_nt: TGTGCCTGGAGGCAGGGGGCTAAGGAGACCCAGTACTTC
d_call: .; clone_size: .; j_call: TRBJ1-2; v_call: TRBV25-1; cdr3_aa: CATWGGRGLEGYGYTF; cdr3_nt: TGTGCCACCTGGGGGGGACGCGGGCTGGAGGGCTATGGCTACACCTTC
d_call: TRBD2; clone_size: .; j_call: TRBJ2-7; v_call: TRBV28; cdr3_aa: CASSLKGLGLAGGSYEQYF; cdr3_nt: TGTGCCAGCAGTTTAAAGGGACTCGGACTAGCGGGAGGCTCCTACGAGCAGTACTTC